The rows below give T cell receptor beta chains drawn from one sample of a study of beta chain features in type 1 diabetes. Measured with immunoSEQ multiplex PCR; TCRdb has only the in-frame clones, and not every one. Of some 23,000 clones listed, 68% are singletons. The source material was stem cell memory CD4+ T cells from blood. The receptors shown here come from a woman between 35 and 50 years old with type 1 diabetes. Both conserved end residues are part of each CDR3. D genes are given only for firm matches. Expanded clones are given a class, and other clones once, few, many or no size at all.

j_call: TRBJ1-4; v_call: TRBV28; d_call: .; clone_size: few; cdr3_aa: CASRSSGELFF; cdr3_nt: TGTGCCAGCAGGTCCAGTGGTGAACTGTTTTTT
j_call: TRBJ2-5; v_call: TRBV18; d_call: .; clone_size: .; cdr3_aa: CASSATTGSQETQYF; cdr3_nt: TGTGCCAGCTCAGCTACGACAGGATCCCAAGAGACCCAGTACTTC
j_call: TRBJ2-3; v_call: TRBV5-4; d_call: TRBD2; clone_size: few; cdr3_aa: CASSQRLAGSTDTQYF; cdr3_nt: TGTGCCAGCAGTCAAAGACTAGCGGGCTCCACAGATACGCAGTATTTT
j_call: TRBJ2-1; v_call: TRBV4-1; d_call: TRBD2; clone_size: .; cdr3_aa: CASSRGTSGPYNEQFF; cdr3_nt: TGCGCCAGCAGCCGAGGGACTAGCGGTCCCTACAATGAGCAGTTCTTC
j_call: TRBJ2-3; v_call: TRBV7-2; d_call: TRBD2; clone_size: .; cdr3_aa: CASSLLRAGGGSTDTQYF; cdr3_nt: TGTGCCAGCAGCTTACTTCGCGCGGGGGGCGGAAGCACAGATACGCAGTATTTT
j_call: TRBJ2-1; v_call: TRBV5-1; d_call: TRBD2; clone_size: .; cdr3_aa: CASSLGGILAGGSYNEQFF; cdr3_nt: TGCGCCAGCAGCTTGGGGGGCATACTAGCGGGAGGATCCTACAATGAGCAGTTCTTC
j_call: TRBJ2-3; v_call: TRBV6-4; d_call: TRBD1; clone_size: .; cdr3_aa: CASRTGASTDTQYF; cdr3_nt: TGTGCCAGCAGGACAGGGGCTAGCACAGATACGCAGTATTTT
j_call: TRBJ2-1; v_call: TRBV7-9; d_call: TRBD2; clone_size: .; cdr3_aa: CASSQDSGLVREQFF; cdr3_nt: TGCGCCAGCAGCCAAGATAGTGGACTAGTCAGGGAGCAGTTCTTC
j_call: TRBJ1-2; v_call: TRBV6-1; d_call: .; clone_size: once; cdr3_aa: CASSEALTEGYGYTF; cdr3_nt: TGTGCCAGCAGTGAAGCTCTGACAGAAGGCTATGGCTACACCTTC
j_call: TRBJ2-1; v_call: TRBV7-9; d_call: TRBD1; clone_size: few; cdr3_aa: CASSPTGPRQFF; cdr3_nt: TGTGCCAGCAGTCCGACAGGGCCGAGGCAGTTCTTC
j_call: TRBJ1-1; v_call: TRBV11-1; d_call: .; clone_size: .; cdr3_aa: CASSETLDTEAFF; cdr3_nt: TGTGCCAGCTCGGAGACTCTCGACACTGAAGCTTTCTTT
j_call: TRBJ1-2; v_call: TRBV5-1; d_call: .; clone_size: once; cdr3_aa: CASSFDSGYTF; cdr3_nt: TGCGCCAGCAGCTTTGACTCCGGCTACACCTTC
j_call: TRBJ2-7; v_call: TRBV2; d_call: .; clone_size: .; cdr3_aa: CASTLTGYEQYF; cdr3_nt: TGTGCCAGCACCCTAACAGGGTACGAGCAGTACTTC
j_call: TRBJ1-3; v_call: TRBV28; d_call: TRBD1; clone_size: .; cdr3_aa: CASSFGGTGFGNTIYF; cdr3_nt: TGTGCCAGCAGTTTTGGCGGGACAGGGTTTGGAAACACCATATATTTT
j_call: TRBJ1-2; v_call: TRBV7-2; d_call: .; clone_size: few; cdr3_aa: CASSLSPGNYGYTF; cdr3_nt: TGTGCCAGCAGCTTAAGTCCCGGGAACTATGGCTACACCTTC
j_call: TRBJ2-1; v_call: TRBV4-3; d_call: .; clone_size: once; cdr3_aa: CASSQGLTGTNYNEQFF; cdr3_nt: TGCGCCAGCAGCCAAGGGCTGACAGGTACTAACTACAATGAGCAGTTCTTC
j_call: TRBJ2-6; v_call: TRBV18; d_call: .; clone_size: .; cdr3_aa: CASSPGVGGRGANVLTF; cdr3_nt: TGTGCCAGCTCACCGGGTGTTGGAGGTAGAGGGGCCAACGTCCTGACTTTC
j_call: TRBJ1-2; v_call: TRBV7-8; d_call: .; clone_size: .; cdr3_aa: CASSPPGAGGYTF; cdr3_nt: TGTGCCAGCAGCCCTCCAGGGGCCGGCGGCTACACCTTC
j_call: TRBJ1-1; v_call: TRBV18; d_call: .; clone_size: .; cdr3_aa: CASSPSPVWNTEAFF; cdr3_nt: TGTGCCAGCTCACCGTCGCCGGTCTGGAACACTGAAGCTTTCTTT
j_call: TRBJ2-1; v_call: TRBV19; d_call: TRBD2; clone_size: few; cdr3_aa: CASSGRSASGRPYNEQFF; cdr3_nt: TGTGCCAGTAGTGGGAGGTCGGCTAGCGGGAGGCCCTACAATGAGCAGTTCTTC
j_call: TRBJ2-1; v_call: TRBV5-4; d_call: TRBD2; clone_size: .; cdr3_aa: CASSLGLAALRSGNEQFF; cdr3_nt: TGTGCCAGCAGCTTGGGACTAGCGGCCTTAAGGTCAGGGAATGAGCAGTTCTTC
j_call: TRBJ1-2; v_call: TRBV6-5; d_call: .; clone_size: .; cdr3_aa: CASSTRVANYGYTF; cdr3_nt: TGTGCCAGCAGTACCAGGGTTGCTAACTATGGCTACACCTTC
j_call: TRBJ2-1; v_call: TRBV11-2; d_call: .; clone_size: .; cdr3_aa: CASSLDQGVSYNEQFF; cdr3_nt: TGTGCCAGCAGCTTAGATCAGGGTGTCTCCTACAATGAGCAGTTCTTC
j_call: TRBJ2-3; v_call: TRBV7-2; d_call: .; clone_size: .; cdr3_aa: CASSFRQGTDTQYF; cdr3_nt: TGTGCCAGCAGCTTCAGACAGGGCACAGATACGCAGTATTTT
j_call: TRBJ1-1; v_call: TRBV29-1; d_call: .; clone_size: few; cdr3_aa: CSVVGPGDTEAFF; cdr3_nt: TGCAGCGTTGTGGGGCCAGGGGACACTGAAGCTTTCTTT
j_call: TRBJ2-3; v_call: TRBV10-3; d_call: TRBD2; clone_size: .; cdr3_aa: CAIRGSGASDTQYF; cdr3_nt: TGTGCCATCAGGGGTAGCGGGGCGTCTGATACGCAGTATTTT
j_call: TRBJ1-4; v_call: TRBV21-1; d_call: .; clone_size: .; cdr3_aa: CASSPRVWTGGPGANEKLFF; cdr3_nt: TGTGCCAGCAGCCCAAGGGTCTGGACAGGGGGCCCAGGGGCTAATGAAAAACTGTTTTTT
j_call: TRBJ1-1; v_call: TRBV4-3; d_call: .; clone_size: .; cdr3_aa: CASSQVGQKNTEAFF; cdr3_nt: TGCGCCAGCAGCCAAGTAGGACAGAAGAACACTGAAGCTTTCTTT
j_call: TRBJ2-6; v_call: TRBV19; d_call: TRBD1; clone_size: .; cdr3_aa: CASSFSGQANSGANVLTF; cdr3_nt: TGTGCCAGTAGTTTCTCGGGACAGGCGAACTCTGGGGCCAACGTCCTGACTTTC
j_call: TRBJ1-5; v_call: TRBV7-2; d_call: .; clone_size: once; cdr3_aa: CASSFNGINQPQHF; cdr3_nt: TGTGCCAGCAGCTTTAACGGGATAAATCAGCCCCAGCATTTT
j_call: TRBJ2-7; v_call: TRBV15; d_call: .; clone_size: .; cdr3_aa: CATSRDRGYEQYF; cdr3_nt: TGTGCCACCAGCAGAGATCGGGGCTACGAGCAGTACTTC
j_call: TRBJ1-4; v_call: TRBV6-1; d_call: .; clone_size: .; cdr3_aa: CASRLTENNEKLFF; cdr3_nt: TGTGCCAGCAGGCTGACAGAAAATAATGAAAAACTGTTTTTT
j_call: TRBJ2-1; v_call: TRBV7-9; d_call: .; clone_size: .; cdr3_aa: CASSPARSVPSTYNEQFF; cdr3_nt: TGTGCCAGCAGCCCCGCTCGAAGCGTCCCCAGCACCTACAATGAGCAGTTCTTC
j_call: TRBJ1-4; v_call: TRBV7-2; d_call: .; clone_size: once; cdr3_aa: CASSLGGRDEKLFF; cdr3_nt: TGTGCCAGCAGCTTAGGGGGGAGGGATGAAAAACTGTTTTTT
j_call: TRBJ1-1; v_call: TRBV4-3; d_call: .; clone_size: .; cdr3_aa: CASSRTEVTNTEAFF; cdr3_nt: TGCGCCAGCAGCCGGACAGAAGTTACGAACACTGAAGCTTTCTTT
j_call: TRBJ1-1; v_call: TRBV7-2; d_call: .; clone_size: .; cdr3_aa: CASSLGALGTEAFF; cdr3_nt: TGTGCCAGCAGCTTAGGGGCCCTGGGCACTGAAGCTTTCTTT
j_call: TRBJ2-3; v_call: TRBV6-1; d_call: TRBD1; clone_size: .; cdr3_aa: CASSLGQGTDTQYF; cdr3_nt: TGTGCCAGCAGCTTGGGACAGGGGACAGATACGCAGTATTTT
j_call: TRBJ2-1; v_call: TRBV4-1; d_call: TRBD1; clone_size: .; cdr3_aa: CASSQNLLGQGRTTYNEQFF; cdr3_nt: TGCGCCAGCAGCCAAAATCTCCTAGGACAGGGGCGAACTACCTACAATGAGCAGTTCTTC
j_call: TRBJ2-7; v_call: TRBV2; d_call: TRBD1; clone_size: once; cdr3_aa: CASSVRGGPSYEQYF; cdr3_nt: TGTGCCAGCAGTGTTAGAGGGGGCCCCTCCTACGAGCAGTACTTC
j_call: TRBJ1-1; v_call: TRBV18; d_call: TRBD1; clone_size: .; cdr3_aa: CASSLGQGANTEAFF; cdr3_nt: TGTGCCAGCTCACTCGGACAGGGGGCCAACACTGAAGCTTTCTTT